Each of the 5 T cell receptor beta chains below was sequenced from the same sample in a study of T cell changes during pregnancy in multiple sclerosis. Profiled with immunoSEQ multiplex PCR; TCRdb holds only in-frame clones, not every one. Altogether some 56,000 clones are present, roughly 92% being singletons, with the ten largest covering 2.8%. Sample: peripheral blood, taken in the third trimester of pregnancy. The receptors come from a female donor in good health, enrolled as a control in a pregnancy study.

The V and J genes are TRBV6-6 and TRBJ2-4, with TRBD2 matching 9 bases. This CDR3 comprises 15 residues. J was trimmed by 1 base and V by 5 bases; bases with no gene match: 3. CDR1 is MNHNY, CDR2 SVGAGI, per germline (reference sequence). CDR3 amino acids: CASSLSGGAKNIQYF. The CDR3 nucleotides are TGTGCCAGCAGTCTCAGCGGGGGGGCCAAAAACATTCAGTACTTC.

The chain is built from TRBV4-1 and TRBJ1-2; D is undetermined. Per the germline V gene, CDR1 is MGHRA and CDR2 is YSYEKL. This CDR3 has 14 amino acids. Between the trimmed V and J ends, which lost 0 bases and 4 bases, there was a span of 9 bases. As DNA, the CDR3 is TGCGCCAGCAGCCAAGACGTGGCAATCTATGGCTACACCTTC. Protein product: CASSQDVAIYGYTF.

The chain is built from TRBV5-1 and TRBJ2-5, with 8 nucleotides matching TRBD1. Trimming at V came to 0 bases and at J to 2 bases, leaving 0 bases not matched to a gene. The CDR3 is 14 amino acids. Germline-derived CDR1 and CDR2 are SGHRS and YFSETQ. Here the CDR3 reads CASSLDRGQETQYF. The CDR3 region has the DNA TGCGCCAGCAGCTTGGACAGGGGGCAAGAGACCCAGTACTTC.

This chain joins TRBV9 and TRBJ2-5; possibly TRBD2 for D (7 bases). V lost 2 bases, J lost 1 base, and 18 bases lay in between. Germline assignment: CDR1 SGDLS and CDR2 YYNGEE. There are 17 residues in the CDR3. In DNA, the CDR3 is TGTGCCAGCAGCGTTAGGGGGGAGCGGGGCATCCAAGAGACCCAGTACTTC. Translated: CASSVRGERGIQETQYF.

The chain links TRBV5-1 to TRBJ2-5; 9 nucleotides align to TRBD2. J lost 5 bases, V lost 1 base, and 12 bases had no gene match. The germline CDR1 and CDR2 sequences are SGHRS and YFSETQ. CDR3 size: 17 residues. The chain's CDR3 is CASSLRASGAPGETQYF. CDR3 in DNA: TGCGCCAGCAGCTTGAGGGCTAGCGGGGCCCCCGGGGAGACCCAGTACTTC.